This T cell receptor beta chain was captured by sequencing in a study of HIV-infected children after antiretroviral therapy interruption. Unique molecular identifiers were included in an RNA-based 3' RACE TCR library. TCRdb called the 3' RACE reads again in MiXCR, with one record for every CDR3 protein. Among 40,000 to 50,000 distinct CDR3 sequences, more than 3.5% were seen once, and the ten largest hold 0.7%. This clonotype was counted at least ten times. Described treatment: PENTA 11 planned treatment interruption arm or continuous ART arm. J gave up 5 bases and V 4 bases, and 2 bases lay outside the gene matches. CDR3 size: 15 residues. Per germline, CDR1 LGHNA and CDR2 YNFKEQ.

This clonotype was sampled from a pool of human donors with HIV. Here the sequenced sample was CD45RA+ CD4+ T cells from PBMCs, pooled from several time points, taken from a donor given antiretroviral therapy, either interrupted or continuous. Subset defined: naive CD4+ CD45RA+ CD45RO- T cells. The chain is built from TRBV4-2 and TRBJ2-2; 12 bases match TRBD1. CDR3 DNA sequence: TGTGCCAGCAGCCTGGGACAGGGGGCGACCGGGGAGCTGTTTTTT. Translation gives CASSLGQGATGELFF.